This TCR beta chain stems from a study of T cells after yellow fever vaccination. Broader study findings: Though it reached lower strength, the secondary response hit its peak faster, day 5 versus 15.

In germline, CDR1 is SGHRS, CDR2 YFSETQ. The CDR3 consists of 15 residues. The germline V and J ends were trimmed by 0 bases and 6 bases, with 13 bases remaining between them. Template switching by 5'RACE produced TCR cDNA, adding a universal primer site and UMIs. TCRdb processed the 5' RACE reads anew with MiXCR; each CDR3 protein has one entry. Here the sample spans hundreds of thousands of distinct CDR3 sequences, approximately 3.8% being singletons. At least ten counts were recorded for this clonotype. Its antigen is as yet unknown. The V and J genes are TRBV5-1 and TRBJ2-1; D may correspond to TRBD1 or TRBD2 (7 bases each). Sequences were derived from PBMCs, sampled on the day of the yellow fever booster vaccination. The origin of this receptor is a man between 18 and 29 years old who received the YFV17D yellow fever vaccine. This CDR3 reads CASSLAGGDTNEQFF. CDR3 coding DNA: TGCGCCAGCAGCTTGGCAGGGGGGGATACCAATGAGCAGTTCTTC. The full variable domain, completed using reference TRBV5-1 and TRBJ2-1, is KAGVTQTPRYLIKTRGQQVTLSCSPISGHRSVSWYQQTPGQGLQFLFEYFSETQRNKGNFPGRFSGRQFSNSRSEMNVSTLELGDSALYLCASSLAGGDTNEQFFGPGTRLTVL.